The 18 T cell receptor beta chains reported below all come from one sample, sequenced in a study of cytomegalovirus exposure and HLA in healthy donors. PCR employed 60 Vbeta and 13 Jbeta primers. Data came from immunoSEQ multiplex PCR; TCRdb stores just in-frame clones and leaves some out. The table records fewer than 200,000 clones, about 86% of them present only once. Sequencing was carried out using PBMCs. The receptors come from a woman in her thirties in good health and CMV-seronegative.

In DNA form, the CDR3 reads TGTGCCAGCAGTGACCCCCGTCCAACTAATGAAAAACTGTTTTTT. It is translated as CASSDPRPTNEKLFF. The chain carries TRBV25-1 and TRBJ1-4, with D uncertain. The ends were cut back, 3 bases at V and 0 bases at J, with 8 bases in the middle. Germline-derived CDR1 and CDR2 are MGHDK and SYGVNS. CDR3 length: 15 amino acids.

The chain is built from TRBV21-1 and TRBJ2-7; the listed D gene, TRBD2, was not tested against the DNA. TRBV21-1 is reported as a pseudogene. The CDR3 is made up of 14 amino acids. The CDR3 nucleotides read TGTGCCAGCCCACGCGGGACCCCCACCTACGAGCAGTACTTC. Amino acids: CASPRGTPTYEQYF.

The chain recombines TRBV15 with TRBJ2-1; perhaps TRBD1 as D (5 bases). CDR1 is LNHNV and CDR2 is YYDKDF in the germline V gene (reference sequence). The CDR3 consists of 13 residues. V lost 1 base and J lost 8, with 9 bases in between. The CDR3: CATSRGQNDEQFF. For the CDR3, the DNA is TGTGCCACCAGCAGAGGACAGAACGATGAGCAGTTCTTC.

This clone was seen once. The rearrangement joins TRBV18 to TRBJ1-5; D might be TRBD1 (6 bases). Per germline, CDR1 KGHSH and CDR2 LQKENI. V lost 3 bases to trimming and J lost 4 bases, with 13 bases between them. The CDR3 has 15 residues. As DNA, the CDR3 is TGTGCCAGCTCACCCTTACAGGGTGATAATCAGCCCCAGCATTTT. Amino acid sequence: CASSPLQGDNQPQHF.

V gene TRBV11-2 combines with J gene TRBJ2-1; TRBD2 matches at 7 bases. The germline CDR1 and CDR2 sequences are SGHAT and FQNNGV. After removal of 1 base from V and 5 bases from J, the junction contained 8 bases not matched to a gene. This CDR3 comprises 16 residues. This CDR3 is CASSLGPQRDHNEQFF. As DNA, the CDR3 is TGTGCCAGCAGCTTAGGCCCCCAGCGGGACCACAATGAGCAGTTCTTC. The full variable domain, rest sourced from reference TRBV11-2 and TRBJ2-1, is EAGVAQSPRYKIIEKRQSVAFWCNPISGHATLYWYQQILGQGPKLLIQFQNNGVVDDSQLPKDRFSAERLKGVDSTLKIQPAKLEDSAVYLCASSLGPQRDHNEQFFGPGTRLTVL.

The chain couples TRBV10-2 to TRBJ2-5; TRBD1 matches 8 bases. Germline CDR1 reads WSHSY; CDR2 reads SAAADI. V lost 3 bases and J lost 4; bases outside the gene matches: 1. This CDR3 has 13 residues. The CDR3 sequence: CASSDGQGETQYF. CDR3 DNA: TGCGCCAGCAGTGATGGACAGGGAGAGACCCAGTACTTC.

The rearrangement joins TRBV28 to TRBJ1-3; 7 nucleotides line up with TRBD1. Germline CDR1 reads MDHEN; CDR2 reads SYDVKM. J lost 2 bases, V lost 8 bases, and 15 bases had no gene match. The CDR3 has 17 residues. CDR3 region: CASFSKTGAPTGNTIYF. CDR3 DNA: TGTGCCAGCTTTTCCAAAACAGGGGCTCCCACTGGAAACACCATATATTTT.

This sequence joins TRBV5-1 and TRBJ2-5; D is perhaps TRBD1 (6 bases). V was trimmed by 3 bases and J by 11 bases, leaving 17 bases between them. The CDR3 spans 13 residues. The germline gives CDR1 SGHRS, CDR2 YFSETQ. The CDR3: CASSSTGGGEQYF. The CDR3 DNA reads TGCGCCAGCAGCTCGACAGGAGGTGGGGAGCAGTACTTC.

The chain employs TRBV10-2 and TRBJ2-1, with 13 bases fitting TRBD2. The V gene's germline CDR1 is WSHSY and CDR2 SAAADI. Germline trimming cut 7 bases from V and 0 bases from J; bases unmatched to any gene: 9. The CDR3 is made up of 18 amino acids. The CDR3 sequence is CASNGGLAGTSSYNEQFF. CDR3 DNA sequence: TGCGCCAGCAACGGGGGACTAGCGGGAACTAGCTCCTACAATGAGCAGTTCTTC.

The chain couples TRBV5-1 to TRBJ2-5, with TRBD2 as a possible D gene (6 bases). Trimming cost V 2 bases and J 0 bases, with 11 bases left between them. Germline V gene lookup returns CDR1 SGHRS and CDR2 YFSETQ. This CDR3 has 15 residues. The CDR3 DNA follows: TGCGCCAGCAGCTTAATCGGGGGATACCAAGAGACCCAGTACTTC. Its translation: CASSLIGGYQETQYF. Complete variable domain (other parts from reference TRBV5-1 and TRBJ2-5): KAGVTQTPRYLIKTRGQQVTLSCSPISGHRSVSWYQQTPGQGLQFLFEYFSETQRNKGNFPGRFSGRQFSNSRSEMNVSTLELGDSALYLCASSLIGGYQETQYFGPGTRLLVL.

The genes are TRBV4-1 and TRBJ1-1, with 7 bases identical to TRBD1. In germline, CDR1 is MGHRA, CDR2 YSYEKL. V lost 0 bases to trimming and J lost 7 bases; unmatched junction nucleotides: 8. This CDR3 contains 15 residues. The CDR3 coding sequence is TGCGCCAGCAGCCAAGAAAGGGGGCGGACGGATGAAGCTTTCTTT. Translation gives CASSQERGRTDEAFF.

This CDR3 is CASSLRTSDYNEQFF. As DNA, the CDR3 is TGTGCCAGCAGCTTAAGGACTAGCGATTACAATGAGCAGTTCTTC. The chain employs TRBV11-2 and TRBJ2-1; 9 bases fit TRBD2. V lost 2 bases and J lost 4; bases outside the gene matches: 3. Germline CDR1 SGHAT, CDR2 FQNNGV. The CDR3 runs to 15 residues.

The V gene is TRBV6-5, the J gene TRBJ1-6; weak D call: TRBD1 (5 bases). V dropped 0 bases and J dropped 10 bases, with 13 bases sitting between them. This CDR3 spans 15 amino acids. Germline CDR1 is MNHEY and CDR2 is SVGAGI. The CDR3 is CASSYSLRAHSPLHF. CDR3 nucleotides: TGTGCCAGCAGTTACTCTCTCAGGGCTCACTCACCCCTCCACTTT.

This chain joins TRBV27 and TRBJ1-1, with D unresolved. Germline lookup yields CDR1 MNHEY and CDR2 SMNVEV (reference sequence). The CDR3 has 15 amino acids. Trimming stripped 1 base from V and 0 bases from J, with 9 bases between. The CDR3 DNA follows: TGTGCCAGCAGTTTATTTGGCCCCCTGAACACTGAAGCTTTCTTT. Residues: CASSLFGPLNTEAFF.

This chain uses TRBV4-3 with TRBJ2-7, with D perhaps TRBD2 (6 bases). The V and J ends lost 4 bases and 2 bases respectively, with 12 bases between them. Looked up from germline, CDR1 is LGHNA and CDR2 is YSLEER. CDR3 length: 14 amino acids. DNA for the CDR3: TGCGCCAGCAGCCCCCGGGCGGGGCCCTACGAGCAGTACTTC. This codes for CASSPRAGPYEQYF.

The chain combines TRBV6-5 with TRBJ1-2; tentative D call: TRBD1 (5 bases). The ends were cut back, 6 bases at V and 6 bases at J, with 8 bases in the middle. CDR1 is MNHEY, CDR2 SVGAGI, per germline. The CDR3 length is 11 residues. CDR3 amino acids: CASRSGDGYTF. CDR3 nucleotide sequence: TGTGCCAGCAGGTCGGGGGATGGCTACACCTTC.

The rearrangement joins TRBV28 to TRBJ2-3; 14 nucleotides align to TRBD2. This CDR3 has 19 amino acids. CDR1 and CDR2 (germline): MDHEN, SYDVKM. The junction had 8 bases not matched to a gene; V was cut back by 3 bases and J by 0 bases. The CDR3: CASSLDGTSGGPSTDTQYF. CDR3 coding DNA: TGTGCCAGCAGTTTGGATGGGACTAGCGGGGGTCCTAGCACAGATACGCAGTATTTT.

The V and J genes are TRBV30 and TRBJ1-5; a weak D match, TRBD1 (5 bases). The germline V gene encodes CDR1 GTSNPN and CDR2 SVGIG (reference sequence). There are 13 residues in the CDR3. Deletions cut 4 bases from V and 3 bases from J, with 10 bases between. The CDR3 DNA is TGTGCCTGGACTCCAGGGTCCAATCAGCCCCAGCATTTT. Its protein product is CAWTPGSNQPQHF.